This entry is about one T cell receptor (beta chain). CDR1 MNHEY and CDR2 SVGAGI come from the germline V gene. Losses at the gene ends were 1 base for V and 8 bases for J; bases not matched to a gene: 4. The CDR3 contains 16 residues. Clones were read by immunoSEQ multiplex PCR, and TCRdb kept only the in-frame ones, dropping some. The data contain about 24,000 clones, 85% to 90% of them singletons. Seattle researchers signed up patients amid active infection and tracked them longitudinally. The data originate from a study of blood T cell repertoires in COVID-19. Looking at the study overall: Acute-phase and convalescent COVID-19 samples originated in the United States, Italy and Spain. T cells, B-cell-depleted T cells, or PBMCs provided the cDNA or gDNA that served as material.

This receptor was obtained from a man in his 70s with COVID-19, enrolled during active disease. The sequenced sample consisted of peripheral blood. The V call is TRBV6-5, the J call TRBJ2-1, with 14 bases aligning to TRBD2. The DNA of the CDR3 is TGTGCCAGCAGTTACTGGACTAGCGGGGGGCCGTATGAGCAGTTCTTC. Translated: CASSYWTSGGPYEQFF.